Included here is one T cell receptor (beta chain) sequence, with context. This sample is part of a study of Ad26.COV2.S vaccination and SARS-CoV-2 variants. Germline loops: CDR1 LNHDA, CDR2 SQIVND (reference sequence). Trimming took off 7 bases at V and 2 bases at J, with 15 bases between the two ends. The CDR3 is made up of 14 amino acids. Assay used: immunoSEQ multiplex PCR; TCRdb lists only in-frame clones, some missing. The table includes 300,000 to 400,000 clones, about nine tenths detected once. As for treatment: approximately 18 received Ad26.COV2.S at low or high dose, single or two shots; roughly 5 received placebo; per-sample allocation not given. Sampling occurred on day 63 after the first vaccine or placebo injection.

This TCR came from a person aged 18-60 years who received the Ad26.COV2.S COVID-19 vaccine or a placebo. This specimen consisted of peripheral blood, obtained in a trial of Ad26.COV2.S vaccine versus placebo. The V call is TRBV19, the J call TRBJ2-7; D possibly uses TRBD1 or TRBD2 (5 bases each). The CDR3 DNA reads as TGTGCCAGTAATACGGGACGAGGGCCCTACGAGCAGTACTTC. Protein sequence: CASNTGRGPYEQYF.